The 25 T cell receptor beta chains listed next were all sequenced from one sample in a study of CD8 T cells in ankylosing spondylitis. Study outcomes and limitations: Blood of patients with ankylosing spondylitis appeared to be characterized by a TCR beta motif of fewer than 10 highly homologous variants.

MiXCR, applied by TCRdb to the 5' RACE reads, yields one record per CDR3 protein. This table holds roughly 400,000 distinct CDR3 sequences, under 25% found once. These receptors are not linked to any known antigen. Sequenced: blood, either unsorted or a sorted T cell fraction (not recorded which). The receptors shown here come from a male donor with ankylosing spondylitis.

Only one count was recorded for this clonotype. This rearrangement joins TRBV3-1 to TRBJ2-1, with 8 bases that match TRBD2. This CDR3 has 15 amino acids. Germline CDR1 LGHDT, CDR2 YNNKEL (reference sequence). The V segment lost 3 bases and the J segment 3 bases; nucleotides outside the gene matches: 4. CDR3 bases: TGTGCCAGCAGCCAGGCACTAGCGGTCTACAATGAGCAGTTCTTC. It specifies CASSQALAVYNEQFF.

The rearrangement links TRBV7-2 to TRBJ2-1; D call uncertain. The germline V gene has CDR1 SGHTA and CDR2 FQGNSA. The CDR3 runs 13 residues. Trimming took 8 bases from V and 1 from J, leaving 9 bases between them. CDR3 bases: TGTGCCAGCGCAGTCCGGTCCTACAATGAGCAGTTCTTC. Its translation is CASAVRSYNEQFF.

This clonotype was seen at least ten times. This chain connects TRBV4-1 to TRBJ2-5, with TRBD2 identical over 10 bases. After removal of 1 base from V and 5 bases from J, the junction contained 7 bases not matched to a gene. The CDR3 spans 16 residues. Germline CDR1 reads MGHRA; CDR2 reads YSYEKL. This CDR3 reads CASSQVSLAGVETQYF. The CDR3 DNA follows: TGCGCCAGCAGCCAAGTCTCCCTAGCGGGAGTTGAGACCCAGTACTTC.

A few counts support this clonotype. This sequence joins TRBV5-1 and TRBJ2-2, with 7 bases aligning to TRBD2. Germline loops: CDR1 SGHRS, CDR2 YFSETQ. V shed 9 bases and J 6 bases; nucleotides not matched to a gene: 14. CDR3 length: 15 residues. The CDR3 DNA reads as TGCGCCACTCAAACCGGGACTAATCATCCCGGGGAGCTGTTTTTT. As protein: CATQTGTNHPGELFF.

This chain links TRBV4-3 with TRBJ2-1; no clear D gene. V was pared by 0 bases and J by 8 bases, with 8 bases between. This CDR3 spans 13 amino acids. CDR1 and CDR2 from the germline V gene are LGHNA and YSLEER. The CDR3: CASSQDLRYEQFF. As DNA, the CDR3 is TGCGCCAGCAGCCAAGATCTGCGTTATGAGCAGTTCTTC.

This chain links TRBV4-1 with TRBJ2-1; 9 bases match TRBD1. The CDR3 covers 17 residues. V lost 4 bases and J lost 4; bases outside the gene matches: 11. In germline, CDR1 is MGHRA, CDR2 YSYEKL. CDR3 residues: CASSLLSGQGIYNEQFF. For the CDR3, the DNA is TGCGCCAGCAGCCTCCTATCAGGACAGGGGATTTACAATGAGCAGTTCTTC.

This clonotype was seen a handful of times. The CDR3 nucleotides read TGCGCCAGCAGCTTTAGCACCCTCTACGAGCAGTACTTC. Residues: CASSFSTLYEQYF. The genes are TRBV5-1 and TRBJ2-7; D unresolved. Germline V gene data show CDR1 as SGHRS and CDR2 as YFSETQ. V was clipped by 2 bases and J by 3 bases, with 9 bases between them. There are 13 residues in the CDR3.

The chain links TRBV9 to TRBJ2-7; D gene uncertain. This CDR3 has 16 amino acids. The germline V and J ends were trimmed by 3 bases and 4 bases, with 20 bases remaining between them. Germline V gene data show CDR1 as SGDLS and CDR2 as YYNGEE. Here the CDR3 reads CASSESPADPPYEQYF. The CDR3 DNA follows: TGTGCCAGCAGCGAGTCTCCGGCGGATCCCCCATACGAGCAGTACTTC.

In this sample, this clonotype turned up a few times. CDR3 bases: TGTGCCAGCAGTTCATCCGGACAGCCCCCTGAAGCTTTCTTT. Amino acids: CASSSSGQPPEAFF. This chain connects TRBV27 to TRBJ1-1, with D tentatively TRBD1 (6 bases). The V and J ends lost 4 bases and 6 bases respectively, with 15 bases between them. The germline gives CDR1 MNHEY, CDR2 SMNVEV (reference sequence). There are 14 residues in the CDR3.

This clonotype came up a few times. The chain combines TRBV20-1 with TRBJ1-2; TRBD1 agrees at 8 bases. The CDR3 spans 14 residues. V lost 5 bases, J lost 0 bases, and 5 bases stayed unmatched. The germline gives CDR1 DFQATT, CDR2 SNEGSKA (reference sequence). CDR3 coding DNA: TGCAGTGCTGCCATCAGGGGGCCTAACTATGGCTACACCTTC. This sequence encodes CSAAIRGPNYGYTF.

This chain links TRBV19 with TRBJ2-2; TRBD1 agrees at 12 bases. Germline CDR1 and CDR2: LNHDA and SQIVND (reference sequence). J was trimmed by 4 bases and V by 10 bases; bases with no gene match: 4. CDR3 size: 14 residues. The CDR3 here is CATWDRGLTGELFF. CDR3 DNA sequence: TGTGCCACCTGGGACAGGGGGCTCACCGGGGAGCTGTTTTTT.

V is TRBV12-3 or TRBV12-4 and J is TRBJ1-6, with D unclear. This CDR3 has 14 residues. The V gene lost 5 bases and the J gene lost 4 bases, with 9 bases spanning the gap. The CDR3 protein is CASSRRAYNSPLHF. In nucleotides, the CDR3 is TGTGCCAGCAGTCGGCGGGCTTATAATTCACCCCTCCACTTT.

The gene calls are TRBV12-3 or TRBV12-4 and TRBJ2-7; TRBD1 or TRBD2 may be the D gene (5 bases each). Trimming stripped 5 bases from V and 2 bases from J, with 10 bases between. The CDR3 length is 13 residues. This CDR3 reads CASSRDGPYEQYF. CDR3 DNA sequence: TGTGCCAGCAGTCGGGACGGCCCCTACGAGCAGTACTTC.

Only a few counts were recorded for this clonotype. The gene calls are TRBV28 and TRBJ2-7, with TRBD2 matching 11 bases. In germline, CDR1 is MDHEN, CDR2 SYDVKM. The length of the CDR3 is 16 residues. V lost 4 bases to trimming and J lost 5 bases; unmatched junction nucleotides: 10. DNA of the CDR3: TGTGCCAGCAGTTCAGCGACTAGCGGGGTAAGGAACGAGCAGTACTTC. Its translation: CASSSATSGVRNEQYF.

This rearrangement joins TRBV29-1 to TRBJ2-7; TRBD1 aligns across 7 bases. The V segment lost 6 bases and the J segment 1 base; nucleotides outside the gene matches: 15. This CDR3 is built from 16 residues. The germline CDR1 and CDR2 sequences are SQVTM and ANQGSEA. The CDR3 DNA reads TGCAGCGTGGCCGGGACAGCTAAACAGGATTCCTACGAGCAGTACTTC. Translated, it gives CSVAGTAKQDSYEQYF.

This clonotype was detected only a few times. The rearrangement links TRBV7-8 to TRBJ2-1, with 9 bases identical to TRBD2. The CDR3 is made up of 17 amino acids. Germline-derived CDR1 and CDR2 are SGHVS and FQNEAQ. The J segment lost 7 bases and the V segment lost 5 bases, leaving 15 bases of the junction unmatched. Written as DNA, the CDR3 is TGTGCCAGCAGCCACAGGTGGTCTAGCGGGAACCTGAATGAGCAGTTCTTC. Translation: CASSHRWSSGNLNEQFF.

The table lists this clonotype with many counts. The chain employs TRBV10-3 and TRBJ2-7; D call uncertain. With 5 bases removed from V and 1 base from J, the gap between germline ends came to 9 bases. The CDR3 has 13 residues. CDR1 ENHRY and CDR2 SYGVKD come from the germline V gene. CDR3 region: CAISIGPSYEQYF. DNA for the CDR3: TGTGCCATCAGTATCGGGCCGTCCTACGAGCAGTACTTC.

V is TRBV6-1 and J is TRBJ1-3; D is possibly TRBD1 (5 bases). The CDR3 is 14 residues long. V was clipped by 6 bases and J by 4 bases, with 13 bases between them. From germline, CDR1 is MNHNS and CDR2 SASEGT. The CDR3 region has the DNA TGTGCCAGCAGCCTTGGGACTGAAGGAAACACCATATATTTT. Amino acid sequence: CASSLGTEGNTIYF.

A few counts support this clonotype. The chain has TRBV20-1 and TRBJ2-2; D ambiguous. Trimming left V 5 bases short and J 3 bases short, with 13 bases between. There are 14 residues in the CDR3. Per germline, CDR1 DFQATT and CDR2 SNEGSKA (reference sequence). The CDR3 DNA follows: TGCAGTGCTCGCCACCGGGCTCACACCGGGGAGCTGTTTTTT. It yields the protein CSARHRAHTGELFF.

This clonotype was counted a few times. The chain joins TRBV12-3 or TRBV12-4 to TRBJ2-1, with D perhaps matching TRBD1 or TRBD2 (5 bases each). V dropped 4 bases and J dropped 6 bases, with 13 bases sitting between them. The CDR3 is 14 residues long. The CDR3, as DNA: TGTGCCAGCAGTTACGGGACCGACCTCAATGAGCAGTTCTTC. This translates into CASSYGTDLNEQFF.

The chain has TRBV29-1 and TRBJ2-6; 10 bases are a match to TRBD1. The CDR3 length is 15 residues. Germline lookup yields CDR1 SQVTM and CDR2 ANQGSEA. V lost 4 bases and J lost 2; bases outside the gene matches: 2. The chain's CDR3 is CSVGGQGAGANVLTF. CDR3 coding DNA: TGCAGCGTTGGAGGACAGGGGGCTGGGGCCAACGTCCTGACTTTC.

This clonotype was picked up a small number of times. This CDR3 reads CASSLRLAGEVNEQFF. Here the CDR3 DNA reads TGCGCCAGCAGCTTGAGACTAGCGGGAGAAGTCAATGAGCAGTTCTTC. The chain is built from TRBV5-1 and TRBJ2-1; 12 bases agree with TRBD2. This CDR3 has 16 residues. V shed 1 base, J shed 6 bases, and the junction held 5 bases outside the gene matches. CDR1 SGHRS and CDR2 YFSETQ come from the germline V gene.

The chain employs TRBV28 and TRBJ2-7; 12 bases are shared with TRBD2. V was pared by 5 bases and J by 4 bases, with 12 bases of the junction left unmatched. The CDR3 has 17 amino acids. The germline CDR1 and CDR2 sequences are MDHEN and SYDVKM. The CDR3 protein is CASSTARTSGAGYEQYF. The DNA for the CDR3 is TGTGCCAGCAGTACCGCCAGGACTAGCGGGGCAGGGTACGAGCAGTACTTC.

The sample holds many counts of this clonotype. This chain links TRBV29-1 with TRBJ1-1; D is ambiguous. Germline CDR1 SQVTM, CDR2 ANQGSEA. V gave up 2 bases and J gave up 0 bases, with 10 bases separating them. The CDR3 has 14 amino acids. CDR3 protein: CSVEFGRMNTEAFF. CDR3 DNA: TGCAGCGTTGAATTTGGACGGATGAACACTGAAGCTTTCTTT.

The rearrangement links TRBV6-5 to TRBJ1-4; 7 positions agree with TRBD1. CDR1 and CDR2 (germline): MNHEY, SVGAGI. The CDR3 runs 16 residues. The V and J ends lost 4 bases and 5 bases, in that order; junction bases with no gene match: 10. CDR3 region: CASSSPHGTENEKLFF. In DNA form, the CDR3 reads TGTGCCAGCAGTTCCCCCCACGGGACAGAGAATGAAAAACTGTTTTTT.